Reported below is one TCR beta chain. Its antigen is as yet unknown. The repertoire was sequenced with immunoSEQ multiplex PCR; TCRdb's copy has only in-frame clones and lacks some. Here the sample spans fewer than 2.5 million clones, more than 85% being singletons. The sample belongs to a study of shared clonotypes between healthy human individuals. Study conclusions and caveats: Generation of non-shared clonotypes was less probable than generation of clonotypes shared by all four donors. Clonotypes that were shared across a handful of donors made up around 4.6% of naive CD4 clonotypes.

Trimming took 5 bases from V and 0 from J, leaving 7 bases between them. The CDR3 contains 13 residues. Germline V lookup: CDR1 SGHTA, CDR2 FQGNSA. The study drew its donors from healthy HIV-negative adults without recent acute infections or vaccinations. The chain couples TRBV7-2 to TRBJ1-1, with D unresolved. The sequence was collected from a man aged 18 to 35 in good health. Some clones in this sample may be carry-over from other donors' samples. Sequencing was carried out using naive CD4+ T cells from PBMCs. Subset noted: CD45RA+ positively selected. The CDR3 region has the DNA TGTGCCAGCAGCCAGCAACTGAACACTGAAGCTTTCTTT. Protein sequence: CASSQQLNTEAFF. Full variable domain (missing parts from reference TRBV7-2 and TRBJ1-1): GAGVSQSPSNKVTEKGKDVELRCDPISGHTALYWYRQSLGQGLEFLIYFQGNSAPDKSGLPSDRFSAERTGGSVSTLTIQRTQQEDSAVYLCASSQQLNTEAFFGQGTRLTVV.